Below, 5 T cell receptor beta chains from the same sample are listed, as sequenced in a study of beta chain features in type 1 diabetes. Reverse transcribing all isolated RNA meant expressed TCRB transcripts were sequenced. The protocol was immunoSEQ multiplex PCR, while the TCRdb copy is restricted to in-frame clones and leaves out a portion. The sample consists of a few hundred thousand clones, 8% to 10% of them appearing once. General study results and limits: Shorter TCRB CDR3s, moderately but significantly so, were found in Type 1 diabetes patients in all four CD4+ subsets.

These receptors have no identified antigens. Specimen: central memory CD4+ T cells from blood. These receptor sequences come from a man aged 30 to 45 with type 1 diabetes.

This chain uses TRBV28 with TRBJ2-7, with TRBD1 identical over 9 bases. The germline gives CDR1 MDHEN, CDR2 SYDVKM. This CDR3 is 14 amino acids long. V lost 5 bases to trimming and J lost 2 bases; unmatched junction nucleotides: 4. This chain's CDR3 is CASSNTGGPYEQYF. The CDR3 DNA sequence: TGTGCCAGCAGTAACACAGGGGGCCCCTACGAGCAGTACTTC. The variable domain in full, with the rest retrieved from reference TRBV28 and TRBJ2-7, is DVKVTQSSRYLVKRTGEKVFLECVQDMDHENMFWYRQDPGLGLRLIYFSYDVKMKEKGDIPEGYSVSREKKERFSLILESASTNQTSMYLCASSNTGGPYEQYFGPGTRLTVT.

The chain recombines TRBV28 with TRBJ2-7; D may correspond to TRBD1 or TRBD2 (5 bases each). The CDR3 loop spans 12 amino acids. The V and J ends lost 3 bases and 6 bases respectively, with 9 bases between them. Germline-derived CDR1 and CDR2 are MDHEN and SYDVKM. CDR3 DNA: TGTGCCAGCAGTTTTCGGGGCGGCGAGCAGTACTTC. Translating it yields CASSFRGGEQYF.

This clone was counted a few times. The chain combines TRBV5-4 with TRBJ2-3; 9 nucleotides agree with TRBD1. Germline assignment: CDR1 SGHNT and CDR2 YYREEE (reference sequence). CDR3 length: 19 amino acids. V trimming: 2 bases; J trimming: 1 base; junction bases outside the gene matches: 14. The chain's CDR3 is CASSLEWGQGGGGTDTQYF. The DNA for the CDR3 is TGTGCCAGCAGCTTAGAGTGGGGACAGGGAGGAGGAGGCACAGATACGCAGTATTTT.

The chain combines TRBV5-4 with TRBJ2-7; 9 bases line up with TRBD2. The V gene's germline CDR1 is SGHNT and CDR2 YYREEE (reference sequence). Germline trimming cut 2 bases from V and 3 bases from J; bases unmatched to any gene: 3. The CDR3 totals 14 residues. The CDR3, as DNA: TGTGCCAGCAGCTTAGGACTAGCGAACTACGAGCAGTACTTC. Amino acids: CASSLGLANYEQYF. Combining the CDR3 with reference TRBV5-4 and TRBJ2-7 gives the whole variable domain ETGVTQSPTHLIKTRGQQVTLRCSSQSGHNTVSWYQQALGQGPQFIFQYYREEENGRGNFPPRFSGLQFPNYSSELNVNALELDDSALYLCASSLGLANYEQYFGPGTRLTVT.

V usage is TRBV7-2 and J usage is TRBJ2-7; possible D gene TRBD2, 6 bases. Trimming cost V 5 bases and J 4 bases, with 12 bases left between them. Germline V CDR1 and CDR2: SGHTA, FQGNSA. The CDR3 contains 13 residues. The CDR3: CASSGRDGYEQYF. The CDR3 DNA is TGTGCCAGCAGCGGGCGGGACGGATACGAGCAGTACTTC.